This T cell receptor beta chain was observed in a study of monozygotic twins with inflammatory bowel disease (dated by TCRdb to the late 2010s). As for the study more broadly: In total, 28 monozygotic twin pairs made up the full study: 19 Danish pairs, all IBD-discordant, plus nine German pairs, of which four were IBD-concordant and five were IBD-discordant. Each individual had, on average, about 151 000 unique TCRalpha sequences and 181 000 unique TCRbeta sequences available for analysis. The search for disease-associated traits relied mainly on comparing, within discordant pairs, IBD patients with their genetically identical healthy co-twins. The paper's findings and limits, for the study overall: Repertoire similarity did not differ between concordant and discordant twins, possibly due to limited statistical power. No single strong signal or clonotype linked to IBD turned up in the results, so the idea that one exists was not supported. Background noise and inter-individual variability may have been introduced into the repertoires by the differing immunosuppressive treatments among patients. Distinction between different T cell subtypes could not be achieved in the analysis. IBD patients shared fewer clonotypes with other individuals than healthy twins did, most markedly in patients showing signs of disease activity. A decrease in TCRbeta repertoire diversity, as measured by inverse Simpson index, was observed in IBD patients compared with their healthy co-twins.

Comment on this clonotype: What this receptor recognizes is not known.

From each donor, an approximately 2.5 ml peripheral blood sample was drawn into PAXgene tubes and stored at -80 degrees C. Without T cell sorting, total RNA was isolated from whole blood using the PAXgene blood miRNA kit on an automated QIAcube. Peripheral blood from monozygotic twin pairs who were concordant or discordant for inflammatory bowel disease underwent deep TCRalpha and TCRbeta repertoire profiling using unique molecular barcoding. For every twin pair, smoking habits were documented, and each individual was categorised as a current, former or never smoker. The library was made by 5' RACE. For each TCR library, approximately 3.5 ug of total RNA was used. For each sample, cDNA synthesis was carried out in eight separate reactions using SMARTScribe reverse transcriptase. During cDNA synthesis, template switching introduced unique molecular identifiers that contained a 6-nucleotide sample barcode. TCRalpha and TCRbeta cDNA was amplified by two nested PCRs of 16 and 9 cycles, with bead purification after each PCR. Before amplification, the cDNA was treated with uracil DNA-glycosylase and purified using the QIAquick PCR purification kit. In the second PCR, Illumina TruSeq-compatible adapters and sample-specific barcodes were added. TapeStation and Qubit were used to check library quality and concentration, and 5 to 6.5 ng of each library went into the pool. Sequencing of pooled libraries was carried out on an Illumina HiSeq2500 single-index Rapid Run using 2 x 100 bp reads and custom sequencing primers. Per the source publication's procedure: UMI-based consensus assembly with MiGEC version 1.2.6 was used to correct PCR and sequencing errors. MiXCR version 2.1.1 handled V(D)J alignment, clonotype assembly and CDR3 extraction. Gene usage, clonotype sharing and MAIT/NKT TCR abundance were normalised by analysing the top 1000, 10 000 and 20 000 clonotypes per sample. Diversity was computed as the inverse Simpson index with the vegan R package after downsampling to 27 000 UMIs. Paired Mann-Whitney U tests were applied to discordant twin pairs, with Benjamini-Hochberg correction for multiple testing. TCRdb reprocessed the sequencing reads and holds a single record per CDR3 protein sequence, with no DNA. The V and J calls and clone size come from TCRdb's table, not from the authors' own analysis. This specimen's table enumerates approximately 330,000 distinct CDR3 sequences. The top ten constitute under 2.5% of the sample.

Sequencing was done on a sample of blood. The receptor was derived from a human donor with ulcerative colitis or Crohn's disease, or a healthy co-twin of an affected twin (not recorded which).

The CDR3 here reads CASSLGWGGRDTQYF. The chain links TRBV5-1 with TRBJ2-3; the D gene TCRdb calls, TRBD1, cannot be checked with no DNA. Its CDR3 holds 15 amino acids, cysteine through phenylalanine. No DNA sequence is on record. The germline V gene provides CDR1 SGHRS and CDR2 YFSETQ. The CDR3, completed at both ends by the reference TRBV5-1 and TRBJ2-3 genes, gives the full variable domain KAGVTQTPRYLIKTRGQQVTLSCSPISGHRSVSWYQQTPGQGLQFLFEYFSETQRNKGNFPGRFSGRQFSNSRSEMNVSTLELGDSALYLCASSLGWGGRDTQYFGPGTRLTVL.